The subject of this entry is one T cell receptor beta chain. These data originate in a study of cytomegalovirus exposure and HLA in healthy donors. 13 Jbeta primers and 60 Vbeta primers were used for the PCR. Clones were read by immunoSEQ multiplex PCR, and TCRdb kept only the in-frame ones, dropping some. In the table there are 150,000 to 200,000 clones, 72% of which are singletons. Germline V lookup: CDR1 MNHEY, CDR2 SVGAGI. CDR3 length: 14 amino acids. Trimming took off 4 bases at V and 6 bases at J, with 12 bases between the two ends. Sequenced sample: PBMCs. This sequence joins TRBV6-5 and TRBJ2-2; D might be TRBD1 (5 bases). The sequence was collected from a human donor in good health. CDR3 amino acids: CASSSQGVAGELFF. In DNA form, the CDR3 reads TGTGCCAGCAGTTCGCAAGGGGTGGCCGGGGAGCTGTTTTTT.